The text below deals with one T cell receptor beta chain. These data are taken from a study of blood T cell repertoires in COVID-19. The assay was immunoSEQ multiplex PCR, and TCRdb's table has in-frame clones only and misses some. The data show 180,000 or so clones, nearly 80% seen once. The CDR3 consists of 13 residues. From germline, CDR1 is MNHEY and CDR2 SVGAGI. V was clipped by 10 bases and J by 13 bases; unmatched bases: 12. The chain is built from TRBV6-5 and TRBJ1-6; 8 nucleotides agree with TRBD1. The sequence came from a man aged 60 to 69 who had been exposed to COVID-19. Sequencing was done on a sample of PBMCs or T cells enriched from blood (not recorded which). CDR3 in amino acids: CATLGQGLFPLHF. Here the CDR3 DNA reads TGTGCCACCCTTGGACAGGGCCTCTTCCCCCTCCACTTT.